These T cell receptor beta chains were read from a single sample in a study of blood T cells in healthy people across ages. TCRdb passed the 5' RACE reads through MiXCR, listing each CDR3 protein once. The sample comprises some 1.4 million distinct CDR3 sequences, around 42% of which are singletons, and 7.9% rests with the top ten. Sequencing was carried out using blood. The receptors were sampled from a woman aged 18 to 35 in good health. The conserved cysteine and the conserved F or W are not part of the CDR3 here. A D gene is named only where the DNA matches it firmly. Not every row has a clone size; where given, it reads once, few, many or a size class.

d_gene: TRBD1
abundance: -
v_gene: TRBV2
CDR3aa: ASSEAQGFTEAF

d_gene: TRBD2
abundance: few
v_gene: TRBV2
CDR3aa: ASSEAGTSLSYEQY

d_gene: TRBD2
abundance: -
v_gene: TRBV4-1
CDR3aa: ASSRITSGRGNEQF

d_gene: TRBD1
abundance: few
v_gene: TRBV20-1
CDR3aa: SARDGTVNEKLF

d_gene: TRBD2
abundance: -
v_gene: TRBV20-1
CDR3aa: SARVLAGRDSYNEQF

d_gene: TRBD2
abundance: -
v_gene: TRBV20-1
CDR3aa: SARPLAGGPGHEQF

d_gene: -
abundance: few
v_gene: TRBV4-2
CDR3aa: ASSLPGQDYGYT

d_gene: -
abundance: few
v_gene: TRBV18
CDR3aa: ASSPQARVYNEQF

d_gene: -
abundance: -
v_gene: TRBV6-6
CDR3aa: ASSYVARRNYNEQF

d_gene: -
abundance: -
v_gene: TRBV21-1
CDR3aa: ASSKDGGVSNQPQH

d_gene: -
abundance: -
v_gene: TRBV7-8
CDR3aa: ASSLATGVRETQY

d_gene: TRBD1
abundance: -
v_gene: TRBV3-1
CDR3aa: ASAPGQGSYGYT

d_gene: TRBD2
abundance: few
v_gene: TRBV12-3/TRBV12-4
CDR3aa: ASSPSGTSNEQF

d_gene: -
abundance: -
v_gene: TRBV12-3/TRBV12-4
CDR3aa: ASSVSGNYEQY

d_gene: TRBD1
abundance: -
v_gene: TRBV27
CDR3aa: ASSSIGTALDEQY

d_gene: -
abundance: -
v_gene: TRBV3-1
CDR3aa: AGSQGPNTGELF

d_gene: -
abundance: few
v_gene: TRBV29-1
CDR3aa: SVDGGASQETQY

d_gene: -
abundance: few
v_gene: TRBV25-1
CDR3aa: ASFLPPQIYGYT

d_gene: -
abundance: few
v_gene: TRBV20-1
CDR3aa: SDKAPRFDNEQF

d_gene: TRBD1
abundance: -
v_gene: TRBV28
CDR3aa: ASSSGTGFMNTEAF

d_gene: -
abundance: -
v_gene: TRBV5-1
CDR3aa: ASRGAGKDEQF

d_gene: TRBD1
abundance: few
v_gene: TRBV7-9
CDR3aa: ASSSPPGQRTQETQY

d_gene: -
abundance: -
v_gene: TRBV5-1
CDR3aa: ASSPHRTDGLKTQY

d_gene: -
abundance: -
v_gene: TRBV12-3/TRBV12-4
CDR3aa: ASSFSRRYEQY

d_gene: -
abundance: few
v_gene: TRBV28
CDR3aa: ASSLSQPGGSYNEQF

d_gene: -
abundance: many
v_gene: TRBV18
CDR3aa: ASSGSTGSETQY

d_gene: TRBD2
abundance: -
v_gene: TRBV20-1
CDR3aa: SARGSSGSSYNEQF

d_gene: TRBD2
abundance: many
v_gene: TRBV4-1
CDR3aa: ASSIQRGSTDTQY

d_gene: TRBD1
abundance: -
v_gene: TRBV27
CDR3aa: ASSLGGLRDSYSPLH

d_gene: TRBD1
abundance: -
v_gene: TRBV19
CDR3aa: ASRRTGVGETQY

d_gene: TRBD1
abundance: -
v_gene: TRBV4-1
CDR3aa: ASSQEWRQGVKASYEQY

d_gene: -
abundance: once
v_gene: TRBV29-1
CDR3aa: SVGRGIADTQY

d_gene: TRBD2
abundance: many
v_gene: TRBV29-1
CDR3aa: SVNPLGGRNEQF

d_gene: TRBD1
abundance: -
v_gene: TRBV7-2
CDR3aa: ASSAAQGYEQY

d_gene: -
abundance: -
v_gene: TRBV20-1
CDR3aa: SASSAGAGSPLH

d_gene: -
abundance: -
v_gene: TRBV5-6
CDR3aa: ASSLGVRDYEQY

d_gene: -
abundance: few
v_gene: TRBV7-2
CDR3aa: ASNIRSTDTQY

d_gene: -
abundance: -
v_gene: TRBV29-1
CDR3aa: SVSLGGAGEKLF

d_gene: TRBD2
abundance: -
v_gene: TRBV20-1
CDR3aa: SARMWGGGLGQETQY

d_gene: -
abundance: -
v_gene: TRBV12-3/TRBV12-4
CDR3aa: ASSFKNSYNEQF

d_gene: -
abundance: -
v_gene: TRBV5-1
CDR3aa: ASSWRARNEQF

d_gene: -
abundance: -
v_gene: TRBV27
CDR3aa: ASSPPRTVTNEKLF

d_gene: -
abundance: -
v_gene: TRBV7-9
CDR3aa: ASSLEEDSYEQY

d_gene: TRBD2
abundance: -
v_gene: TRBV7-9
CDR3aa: ASSLVLASGGLNEQF

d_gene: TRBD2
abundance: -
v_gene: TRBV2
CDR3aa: ASRGLATFYEQY

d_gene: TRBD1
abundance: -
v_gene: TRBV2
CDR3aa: ASSLPGQGAPSYGYT

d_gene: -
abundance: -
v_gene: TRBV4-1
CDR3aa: ASSLLVGDTYEQY

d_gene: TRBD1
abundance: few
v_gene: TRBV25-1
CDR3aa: ASRPGNRGKEKLF

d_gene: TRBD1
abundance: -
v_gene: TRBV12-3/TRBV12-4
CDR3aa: ASSLALRQGPSGANVLT

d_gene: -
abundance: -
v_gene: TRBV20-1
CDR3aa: SAEKIAEEETQY

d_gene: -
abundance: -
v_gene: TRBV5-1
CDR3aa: ASSLDRGRVNEQY

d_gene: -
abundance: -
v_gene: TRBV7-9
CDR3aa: ASSPPGPNYGCT

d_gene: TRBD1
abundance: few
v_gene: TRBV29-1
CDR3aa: SVVGTGNTYEQY

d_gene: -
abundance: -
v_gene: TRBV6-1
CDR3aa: ASSSQALNPSYEQY

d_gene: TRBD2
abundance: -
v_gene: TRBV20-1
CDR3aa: SAQLAGGLNEQF

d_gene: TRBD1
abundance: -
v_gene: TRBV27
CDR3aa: ATSLLGQGDEKLF

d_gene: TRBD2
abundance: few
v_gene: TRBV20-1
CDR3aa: SARGVAGGPTYEQY

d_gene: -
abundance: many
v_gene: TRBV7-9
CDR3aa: ASSLRAGSYEQY